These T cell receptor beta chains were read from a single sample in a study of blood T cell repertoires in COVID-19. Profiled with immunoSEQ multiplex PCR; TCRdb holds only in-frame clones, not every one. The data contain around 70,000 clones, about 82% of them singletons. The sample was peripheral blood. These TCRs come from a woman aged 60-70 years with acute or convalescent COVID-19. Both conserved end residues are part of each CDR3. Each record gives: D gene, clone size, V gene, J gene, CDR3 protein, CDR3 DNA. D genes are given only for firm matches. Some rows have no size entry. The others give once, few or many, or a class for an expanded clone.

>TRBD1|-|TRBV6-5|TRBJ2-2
CASKEQGVTTGELFF
TGTGCCAGCAAGGAACAGGGGGTAACCACCGGGGAGCTGTTTTTT
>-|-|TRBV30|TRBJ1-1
CAWSAELPGNTEAFF
TGTGCCTGGAGTGCAGAGCTCCCGGGGAACACTGAAGCTTTCTTT
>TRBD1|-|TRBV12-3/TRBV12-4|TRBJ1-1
CASSRDSFEAFF
TGTGCCAGCAGCAGGGACAGTTTTGAAGCTTTCTTT
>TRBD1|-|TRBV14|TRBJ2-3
CASSQDFGTDSTDTQYF
TGTGCCAGCAGCCAAGACTTTGGGACAGACAGCACAGATACGCAGTATTTT
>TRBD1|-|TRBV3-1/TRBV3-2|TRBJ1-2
CASRPQGGGYTF
TGTGCCAGCAGACCGCAGGGGGGTGGCTACACCTTC
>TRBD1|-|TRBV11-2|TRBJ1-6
CASSSEPGTDNSPLHF
TGTGCCAGCAGCTCCGAACCCGGGACAGATAATTCACCCCTCCACTTT
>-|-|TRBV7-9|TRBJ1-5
CASSLQGPQPQHF
TGTGCCAGCAGTTTGCAGGGGCCTCAGCCCCAGCATTTT
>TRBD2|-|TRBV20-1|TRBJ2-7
CSASPLGLAGGPTYYEQYF
TGCAGTGCTAGTCCCCTGGGACTAGCGGGGGGGCCTACCTACTACGAGCAGTACTTC
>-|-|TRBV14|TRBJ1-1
CASSLTGNTEAFF
TGTGCCAGCAGCCTCACAGGGAACACTGAAGCTTTCTTT
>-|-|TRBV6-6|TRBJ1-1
CASSNGGWNTEAFF
TGTGCCAGCAGTAACGGGGGTTGGAACACTGAAGCTTTCTTT
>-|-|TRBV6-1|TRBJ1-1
CASSEEEHTEAFF
TGTGCCAGCAGTGAAGAGGAGCACACTGAAGCTTTCTTT
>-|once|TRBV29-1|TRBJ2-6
CSVGTNSGANVLTF
TGCAGCGTCGGGACAAACTCTGGGGCCAACGTCCTGACTTTC
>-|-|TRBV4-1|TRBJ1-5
CASSQEERYNQPQHF
TGCGCCAGCAGCCAAGAGGAGAGATACAATCAGCCCCAGCATTTT
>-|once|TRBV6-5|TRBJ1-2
CASTTLEGGDYGYTF
TGTGCCAGCACCACTTTGGAGGGGGGGGACTATGGCTACACCTTC
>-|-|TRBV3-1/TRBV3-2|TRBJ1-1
CASSQTGIGEAFF
TGTGCCAGCAGTCAGACCGGGATCGGGGAAGCTTTCTTT
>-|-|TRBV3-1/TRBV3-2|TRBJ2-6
CASSPFSGANVLTF
TGTGCCAGCAGCCCCTTCAGTGGGGCCAACGTCCTGACTTTC
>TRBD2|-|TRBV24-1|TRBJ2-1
CATSESGRGGQYEQFF
TGTGCCACCAGTGAGTCCGGGCGGGGGGGCCAGTATGAGCAGTTCTTC
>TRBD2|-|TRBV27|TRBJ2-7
CASSPRTSGGPYEQYF
TGTGCCAGCAGTCCGCGGACTAGCGGGGGTCCTTACGAGCAGTACTTC
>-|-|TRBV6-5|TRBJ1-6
CASSRSYNSPLHF
TGTGCCAGCAGCCGGTCCTATAATTCACCCCTCCACTTT
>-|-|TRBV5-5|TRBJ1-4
CASSPVPSTNEKLFF
TGTGCCAGCAGCCCAGTCCCTTCAACTAATGAAAAACTGTTTTTT
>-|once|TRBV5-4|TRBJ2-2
CASSLGLAGELFF
TGTGCCAGCAGCTTGGGGCTAGCCGGGGAGCTGTTTTTT
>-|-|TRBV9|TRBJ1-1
CASSPRPGTEAFF
TGTGCCAGCAGCCCACGGCCGGGCACTGAAGCTTTCTTT
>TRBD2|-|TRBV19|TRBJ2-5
CASSMESLAGVQETQYF
TGTGCCAGTAGTATGGAGTCCCTAGCGGGGGTACAAGAGACCCAGTACTTC
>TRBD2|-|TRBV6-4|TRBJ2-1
CASAPSGVNEQFF
TGTGCCAGTGCCCCTAGCGGGGTCAATGAGCAGTTCTTC
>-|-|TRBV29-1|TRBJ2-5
CSVEKPSAGLGTQYF
TGCAGCGTCGAAAAACCCTCGGCAGGGTTGGGGACCCAGTACTTC
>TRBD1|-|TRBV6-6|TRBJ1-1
CASSPTGTEAFF
TGTGCCAGCAGTCCGACAGGGACTGAAGCTTTCTTT
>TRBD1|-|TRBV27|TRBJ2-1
CASSILQGSSYNEQFF
TGTGCCAGCAGCATTCTACAGGGGAGCTCCTACAATGAGCAGTTCTTC